This TCR beta chain was sequenced during a study of metastatic and nonmetastatic thyroid tumors. All patients were untreated before thyroid surgery. Original processing notes: Across clinicopathological groups, CDR3 differences served as the basis for building a distant-metastasis classifier for papillary thyroid cancer. MiXCR re-clonotyped the PCR reads for TCRdb. The V and J calls and clone size are TCRdb's, not the authors'. The sample yields thousands of clones, roughly 25% seen once. Relative to its sample, this clone is large. Germline V gene lookup returns CDR1 LNHNV and CDR2 YYDKDF (reference sequence). Deletions cut 0 bases from V and 7 bases from J, with 12 bases between. The CDR3 contains 14 residues.

This chain uses TRBV15 with TRBJ1-2; possibly TRBD1 for D (6 bases). Sequencing was performed on tumor tissue. This TCR was sampled from a female donor with papillary thyroid cancer or a benign thyroid nodule (not recorded which). Some clones in this sample may be carry-over from other donors' samples. For the CDR3, the DNA is TGTGCCACCAGCAGAGATCAGGGGCAGGTTGGCTACACCTTC. Its protein is CATSRDQGQVGYTF.